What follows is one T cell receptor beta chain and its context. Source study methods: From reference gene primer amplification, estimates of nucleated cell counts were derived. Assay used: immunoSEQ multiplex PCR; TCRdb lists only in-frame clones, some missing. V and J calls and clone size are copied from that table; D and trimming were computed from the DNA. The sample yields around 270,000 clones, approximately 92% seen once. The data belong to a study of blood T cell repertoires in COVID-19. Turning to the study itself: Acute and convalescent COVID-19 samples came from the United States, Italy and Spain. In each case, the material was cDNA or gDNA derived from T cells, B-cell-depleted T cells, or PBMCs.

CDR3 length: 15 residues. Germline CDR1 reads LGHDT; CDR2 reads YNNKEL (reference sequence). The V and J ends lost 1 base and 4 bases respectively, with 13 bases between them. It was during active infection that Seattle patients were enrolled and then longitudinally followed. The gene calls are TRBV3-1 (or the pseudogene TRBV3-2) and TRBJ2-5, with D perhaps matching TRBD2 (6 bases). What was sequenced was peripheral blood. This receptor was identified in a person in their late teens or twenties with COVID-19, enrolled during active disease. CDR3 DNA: TGTGCCAGCAGCCAAGGGGCAAAGGGAGGAGAGACCCAGTACTTC. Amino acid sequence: CASSQGAKGGETQYF.